These T cell receptor beta chains were read from a single sample in a study of T-cell reconstitution after alpha-beta-depleted transplantation in children. TCRdb called the PCR reads again in MiXCR, with one record for every CDR3 protein. The sample records some 310,000 distinct CDR3 sequences, around 20% being singletons. This material consisted of PBMCs, mostly from graft donor cells, taken 180 days after TCRalphabeta/CD19-depleted stem cell transplant. These receptors all come from a male patient aged 10-17 years who had a stem cell transplant for acute lymphoblastic leukemia, so the T cells may come from the graft donor. Both conserved end residues are part of each CDR3. Fields, in order: V gene, CDR3 length, D gene, clone size, J gene, CDR3 DNA, CDR3 protein. The D gene is left open where the match is weak. Rows give clone size only sometimes, using once, few, many, or a class for an expanded clone.

v_call: TRBV2
cdr3_length: 16
d_call: .
clone_size: few
j_call: TRBJ2-3
cdr3_nt: TGTGCCAGCAGTGAACTGGATCTGGGGGTGAAGGATACGCAGTATTTT
cdr3_aa: CASSELDLGVKDTQYF

v_call: TRBV20-1
cdr3_length: 14
d_call: .
clone_size: .
j_call: TRBJ2-3
cdr3_nt: TGCAGTGCCTCAGAAACCCTAACCCGAGATACGCAGTATTTT
cdr3_aa: CSASETLTRDTQYF

v_call: TRBV5-6
cdr3_length: 14
d_call: .
clone_size: few
j_call: TRBJ1-1
cdr3_nt: TGTGCCAGCACTCCGCTACAGGTTCAGACTGAAGCTTTCTTT
cdr3_aa: CASTPLQVQTEAFF

v_call: TRBV10-2
cdr3_length: 9
d_call: .
clone_size: few
j_call: TRBJ2-7
cdr3_nt: TGCGCCACCGGCAGCGAGCAGTACTTC
cdr3_aa: CATGSEQYF

v_call: TRBV7-2
cdr3_length: 14
d_call: .
clone_size: few
j_call: TRBJ2-5
cdr3_nt: TGTGCCAGCAGCTGGACAGGGAGGGGAGAGACCCAGTACTTC
cdr3_aa: CASSWTGRGETQYF

v_call: TRBV2
cdr3_length: 15
d_call: TRBD2
clone_size: .
j_call: TRBJ2-3
cdr3_nt: TGTGCCAGCAAACTCTTAGCGGGACGCACAGATACGCAGTATTTT
cdr3_aa: CASKLLAGRTDTQYF

v_call: TRBV7-6
cdr3_length: 15
d_call: TRBD1
clone_size: few
j_call: TRBJ1-2
cdr3_nt: TGTGCCAGCAGCCCACACGCGACAGGGTACTATGGCTACACCTTC
cdr3_aa: CASSPHATGYYGYTF

v_call: TRBV5-5
cdr3_length: 15
d_call: .
clone_size: few
j_call: TRBJ1-2
cdr3_nt: TGTGCCAGCAGCCCCGGGACGCGGACCAACTATGGCTACACCTTC
cdr3_aa: CASSPGTRTNYGYTF

v_call: TRBV6-1
cdr3_length: 15
d_call: TRBD2
clone_size: .
j_call: TRBJ2-2
cdr3_nt: TGTGCCAGCACTACGACTAGCGGGAGTACCGGGGAGCCGTTTTTT
cdr3_aa: CASTTTSGSTGEPFF

v_call: TRBV9
cdr3_length: 15
d_call: .
clone_size: .
j_call: TRBJ2-7
cdr3_nt: TGTGCCAGCAGCGTAGACGGGTCCCAACCCTACGAGCAGTACTTC
cdr3_aa: CASSVDGSQPYEQYF

v_call: TRBV7-6
cdr3_length: 17
d_call: TRBD2
clone_size: few
j_call: TRBJ2-2
cdr3_nt: TGTGCCAGCAGCTTAGCCAGAGCGGGAGTGAACACCGGGGAGCTGTTTTTT
cdr3_aa: CASSLARAGVNTGELFF

v_call: TRBV5-1
cdr3_length: 13
d_call: TRBD1
clone_size: .
j_call: TRBJ1-1
cdr3_nt: TGCGCCAGCAGCTTAGGACAGGGCCGCCCAGCTTTCTTT
cdr3_aa: CASSLGQGRPAFF

v_call: TRBV7-6
cdr3_length: 15
d_call: .
clone_size: once
j_call: TRBJ1-4
cdr3_nt: TGTGCCAGCAGCTACTCGGGAGGAACCGATGAAAAACTGTTTTTT
cdr3_aa: CASSYSGGTDEKLFF

v_call: TRBV2
cdr3_length: 13
d_call: TRBD1
clone_size: few
j_call: TRBJ2-2
cdr3_nt: TGTGCCAACCGGGACAGGTTCACCGGGGAGCTGTTTTTT
cdr3_aa: CANRDRFTGELFF

v_call: TRBV20-1
cdr3_length: 13
d_call: .
clone_size: few
j_call: TRBJ1-5
cdr3_nt: TGCAGTGCTACCGGGGAAGTCAATCAGCCCCAGCATTTT
cdr3_aa: CSATGEVNQPQHF

v_call: TRBV15
cdr3_length: 15
d_call: TRBD1
clone_size: .
j_call: TRBJ1-2
cdr3_nt: TGTGCCACCAGCATGTTGACAGGGGTTAACTATGGCTACACCTTC
cdr3_aa: CATSMLTGVNYGYTF

v_call: TRBV21-1
cdr3_length: 13
d_call: .
clone_size: few
j_call: TRBJ2-7
cdr3_nt: TGTGCCAGCAGCCGACTGACGGACTACGAGCAGTACTTC
cdr3_aa: CASSRLTDYEQYF

v_call: TRBV12-3/TRBV12-4
cdr3_length: 17
d_call: TRBD1
clone_size: .
j_call: TRBJ2-5
cdr3_nt: TGTGCCAGCAGTCCAGACAGGGGGCCAGAACATTGGGAGACCCAGTACTTC
cdr3_aa: CASSPDRGPEHWETQYF

v_call: TRBV4-1
cdr3_length: 16
d_call: .
clone_size: .
j_call: TRBJ2-3
cdr3_nt: TGCGCCAGCAGCCTGCGCCGGGCCCGAAAGGCAGATACGCAGTATTTT
cdr3_aa: CASSLRRARKADTQYF